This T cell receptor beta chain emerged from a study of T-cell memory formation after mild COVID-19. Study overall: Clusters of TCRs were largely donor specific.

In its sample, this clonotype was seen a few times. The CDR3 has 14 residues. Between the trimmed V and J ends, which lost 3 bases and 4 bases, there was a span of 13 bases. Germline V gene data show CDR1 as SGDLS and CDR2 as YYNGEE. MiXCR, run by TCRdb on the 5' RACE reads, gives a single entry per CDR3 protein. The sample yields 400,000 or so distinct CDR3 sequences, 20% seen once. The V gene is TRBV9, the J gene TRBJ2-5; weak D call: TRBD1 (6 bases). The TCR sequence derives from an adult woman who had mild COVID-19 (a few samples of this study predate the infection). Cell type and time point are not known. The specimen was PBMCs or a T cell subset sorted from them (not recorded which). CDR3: CASSARGLGETQYF. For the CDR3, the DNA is TGTGCCAGCAGCGCCAGGGGCTTGGGAGAGACCCAGTACTTC.